A selection of T cell receptor beta chains follows, all from one sample in a study of T cell responses to AZD1222 COVID-19 vaccine. Data came from immunoSEQ multiplex PCR; TCRdb stores just in-frame clones and leaves some out. The repertoire holds around 180,000 clones, with 87% as singletons. The sample consisted of peripheral blood, taken on day 0 of MenACWY control vaccination. The receptor set was obtained from an adult in good health. CDR3s include the opening cysteine and the closing phenylalanine or tryptophan. Each record gives: V gene, D gene, J gene, clone size, CDR3 DNA, CDR3 protein. The D gene is left open where the match is weak. Some rows mark clone size as missing; the rest say once, few, many or name a class of expanded clone.

>TRBV4-1|TRBD2|TRBJ2-7|NA
TGCGCCAGCAGCCAAGAGCGGGGGGTCTACGAGCAGTACTTC
CASSQERGVYEQYF
>TRBV5-6|TRBD1|TRBJ1-5|NA
TGTGCCAGCAGCTTGGCCGGACAGGGTACGGTGGATCAGCCCCAGCATTTT
CASSLAGQGTVDQPQHF
>TRBV29-1|TRBD2|TRBJ2-1|NA
TGCAGCGGCCGCGGGACTAACTCCTACAATGAGCAGTTCTTC
CSGRGTNSYNEQFF
>TRBV7-9|TRBD1|TRBJ1-4|NA
TGTGCCAGCAGCTTAGGGAACACAGGGGATCTGTTTTTT
CASSLGNTGDLFF
>TRBV2|TRBD1|TRBJ1-5|NA
TGTGCCAGCAGTCCGGACAGGGCCCAGCATTTT
CASSPDRAQHF
>TRBV2|NA|TRBJ2-3|NA
TGTGCCAGCAGCGCGGACAGATATACGCAGTATTTT
CASSADRYTQYF
>TRBV3-1/TRBV3-2|TRBD2|TRBJ2-1|NA
TGTGCCAGCAGCCAAGAGCCCCCGACTAGCCCCTCTAAACCCTACAATGAGCAGTTCTTC
CASSQEPPTSPSKPYNEQFF
>TRBV12-3/TRBV12-4|NA|TRBJ2-1|NA
TGTGCCAGCAGTTCCGAGCCGGCAGAGCAGTTCTTC
CASSSEPAEQFF
>TRBV2|NA|TRBJ2-7|once
TGTGCCAGCAAACGGGACGTCGGCGGCTACGAGCAGTACTTC
CASKRDVGGYEQYF
>TRBV5-6|TRBD2|TRBJ2-3|NA
TGTGCCAGCAGCTTGCTAGCGGGGGCTCCCATCCCAGATACGCAGTATTTT
CASSLLAGAPIPDTQYF
>TRBV7-9|TRBD1|TRBJ1-1|NA
TGTGCCAGCAGCTTCACAGGGGACACTGAAGCTTTCTTT
CASSFTGDTEAFF
>TRBV6-5|NA|TRBJ1-4|NA
TGTGCCAGCAGATCAGTAGCAACTAATGAAAAACTGTTTTTT
CASRSVATNEKLFF
>TRBV6-5|TRBD2|TRBJ2-5|NA
TGTGCCAGCAGACCCGGACTAGCCCAAGAGACCCAGTACTTC
CASRPGLAQETQYF
>TRBV4-1|NA|TRBJ2-1|NA
TGCGCCAGCAGCCAAGCTCCTCGGACTGAGCAGTTCTTC
CASSQAPRTEQFF
>TRBV10-3|NA|TRBJ1-5|NA
TGTGCCATCAGTGAGTTTGGGTCAGGGGCTAATCAGCCCCAGCATTTT
CAISEFGSGANQPQHF
>TRBV5-6|NA|TRBJ2-1|NA
TGTGCCAGCAGCTTGGTGCAGGACTACTACAATGAGCAGTTCTTC
CASSLVQDYYNEQFF
>TRBV5-1|NA|TRBJ1-1|NA
TGCGCCAGCAGCTTGGCCGGGGGCGCAGAAGCTTTCTTT
CASSLAGGAEAFF
>TRBV7-9|NA|TRBJ2-1|once
TGTGCCAGCAGCTTTTCCGTCGGCAGGTACAATGAGCAGTTCTTC
CASSFSVGRYNEQFF
>TRBV10-3|NA|TRBJ1-1|NA
TGTGCCATCAGTGTGACAGGAACAAACACTGAAGCTTTCTTT
CAISVTGTNTEAFF
>TRBV9|NA|TRBJ1-6|NA
TGTGCCAGCAGCGTTGGTGAGTCACCCCTCCACTTT
CASSVGESPLHF
>TRBV14|NA|TRBJ2-1|few
TGTGCCAGCAGCCAAGATGGCAGGGTGGGTGAGCAGTTCTTC
CASSQDGRVGEQFF
>TRBV28|NA|TRBJ2-1|NA
TGTGCCAGCAGCTCTACAGAACCCGGCTACAATGAGCAGTTCTTC
CASSSTEPGYNEQFF
>TRBV5-1|NA|TRBJ2-7|NA
TGCGCCAGCACCGAGTCAGGGCCCTACGAGCAGTACTTC
CASTESGPYEQYF